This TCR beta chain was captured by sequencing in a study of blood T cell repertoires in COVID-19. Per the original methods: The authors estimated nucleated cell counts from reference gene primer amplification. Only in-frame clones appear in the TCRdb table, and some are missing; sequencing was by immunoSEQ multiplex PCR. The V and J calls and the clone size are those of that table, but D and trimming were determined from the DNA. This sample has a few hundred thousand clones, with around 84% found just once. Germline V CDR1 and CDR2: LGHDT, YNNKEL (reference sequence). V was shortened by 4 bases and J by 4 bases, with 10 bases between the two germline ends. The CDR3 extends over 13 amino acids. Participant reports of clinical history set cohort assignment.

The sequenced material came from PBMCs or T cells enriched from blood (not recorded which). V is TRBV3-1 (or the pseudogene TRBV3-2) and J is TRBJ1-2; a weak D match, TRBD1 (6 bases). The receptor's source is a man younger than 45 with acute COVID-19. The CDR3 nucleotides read TGTGCCAGCAGCCGGACAGATTTCTATGGCTACACCTTC. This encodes CASSRTDFYGYTF.